A single sample gave rise to the 18 T cell receptor beta chains below, sequenced in a study of blood T cell repertoires in COVID-19. TCRdb keeps only in-frame clones here, not all; method: immunoSEQ multiplex PCR. The sample records over 400,000 clones, approximately 91% being singletons. The source material was PBMCs or T cells enriched from blood (not recorded which). These receptor sequences come from a woman aged 60-70 years who had recovered from COVID-19.

The CDR3 DNA reads as TGTGCCAGCAGTTACTCGACAGGACAGGGCGATTCACCCCTCCACTTT. This sequence encodes CASSYSTGQGDSPLHF. The gene calls are TRBV6-5 and TRBJ1-6; 8 bases align to TRBD1. Unmatched junction bases numbered 6, after V lost 0 bases and J lost 8 bases. Germline V CDR1 and CDR2: MNHEY, SVGAGI. This CDR3 is 16 amino acids long.

The V and J genes are TRBV5-5 and TRBJ1-5; D is uncertain. This CDR3 contains 15 residues. CDR1 is SGHKS, CDR2 YYEKEE, per germline (reference sequence). V was cut by 2 bases and J by 4 bases, with 13 bases left in between. CDR3 sequence: CASSFGIGLNQPQHF. As DNA, the CDR3 is TGTGCCAGCAGCTTCGGTATAGGACTAAATCAGCCCCAGCATTTT. The full variable domain, with the rest looked up from reference TRBV5-5 and TRBJ1-5, is DAGVTQSPTHLIKTRGQQVTLRCSPISGHKSVSWYQQVLGQGPQFIFQYYEKEERGRGNFPDRFSARQFPNYSSELNVNALLLGDSALYLCASSFGIGLNQPQHFGDGTRLSIL.

This chain connects TRBV3-1 (or the pseudogene TRBV3-2) to TRBJ2-7, with D possibly matching TRBD1 (5 bases). The germline V gene encodes CDR1 LGHDT and CDR2 YNNKEL (reference sequence). V dropped 4 bases and J dropped 1 base, with 8 bases sitting between them. This CDR3 has 13 amino acids. The chain's CDR3 is CASSPQGSYEQYV. As DNA, the CDR3 is TGTGCCAGCAGCCCCCAGGGATCCTACGAGCAGTACGTC.

This chain connects TRBV11-3 to TRBJ2-1, with 9 bases aligning to TRBD1. The trim removed 5 bases at V and 3 bases at J, leaving 11 bases unmatched. The CDR3 sequence is 17 residues long. Germline values: CDR1 SGHNT, CDR2 YENEEA. In DNA form, the CDR3 reads TGTGCCAGCAGCCCCCGGGACAGGGCCGTCAGCTACAATGAGCAGTTCTTC. Protein product: CASSPRDRAVSYNEQFF.

The chain links TRBV5-1 to TRBJ1-1; D possibly corresponds to TRBD1 (5 bases). This CDR3 is 13 amino acids long. The germline V gene has CDR1 SGHRS and CDR2 YFSETQ. The V end was cut by 1 base, the J end by 6 bases, with 10 bases between. CDR3 residues: CASSLQGDPEAFF. In DNA, the CDR3 is TGCGCCAGCAGCTTGCAGGGTGACCCTGAAGCTTTCTTT.

V gene TRBV19 combines with J gene TRBJ1-1, with TRBD1 matching 8 bases. With V trimmed by 5 bases and J by 0 bases, 5 bases remained unmatched. Per the germline V gene, CDR1 is LNHDA and CDR2 is SQIVND (reference sequence). CDR3 length equals 15 residues. The CDR3 sequence is CASSSPGGLNTEAFF. The CDR3 bases are TGTGCCAGTAGTTCCCCAGGGGGCTTGAACACTGAAGCTTTCTTT.

The chain carries TRBV18 and TRBJ1-4; D perhaps matches TRBD1 (5 bases). Trimming left V 4 bases short and J 0 bases short, with 6 bases between. This CDR3 is 14 amino acids long. Germline V gene lookup returns CDR1 KGHSH and CDR2 LQKENI. The CDR3: CASSQTATNEKLFF. The CDR3 DNA reads TGTGCCAGCTCACAGACAGCAACTAATGAAAAACTGTTTTTT.

The chain is built from TRBV29-1 and TRBJ2-7; a weak D match, TRBD1 (7 bases). The CDR3 loop spans 13 amino acids. Trimming shortened V by 4 bases and J by 1 base, and 11 bases separated the two germline ends. The germline gives CDR1 SQVTM, CDR2 ANQGSEA. As DNA, the CDR3 is TGCAGCGTTGGGGCAGGGGGGTCCTACGAGCAGTACTTC. This encodes CSVGAGGSYEQYF.

The chain recombines TRBV9 with TRBJ2-3; 8 positions match TRBD1. The V gene end was trimmed by 2 bases and the J gene end by 2 bases; junction bases not matched to a gene: 4. Germline CDR1 SGDLS, CDR2 YYNGEE. This CDR3 has 15 residues. The CDR3 protein is CASSVDRGPTDTQYF. As DNA, the CDR3 is TGTGCCAGCAGCGTCGACAGGGGACCCACAGATACGCAGTATTTT.

The chain has TRBV4-1 and TRBJ1-5, with D possibly TRBD1 on 6 matching bases. Germline CDR1 is MGHRA and CDR2 is YSYEKL. V lost 0 bases and J 3 bases, leaving 12 bases between the germline ends. The CDR3 totals 16 residues. As DNA, the CDR3 is TGCGCCAGCAGCCAAGAGGGAGGGGGTCCCAATCAGCCCCAGCATTTT. Amino acid sequence: CASSQEGGGPNQPQHF.

In its sample, this clone was seen once. The sample has other DNA sequences that encode this CDR3 too. The rearrangement uses TRBV5-4 and TRBJ2-3; a weak D match, TRBD1 (5 bases). Trimming stripped 1 base from V and 1 base from J, with 7 bases between. The germline V gene has CDR1 SGHNT and CDR2 YYREEE (reference sequence). The CDR3 runs 14 residues. The CDR3 protein is CASSLRGGTDTQYF. CDR3 DNA sequence: TGTGCCAGCAGCTTGAGGGGTGGCACAGATACGCAGTATTTT.

The chain joins TRBV11-2 to TRBJ1-2; the D gene is possibly TRBD1 (6 bases). The CDR3 totals 14 residues. Germline CDR1 is SGHAT and CDR2 is FQNNGV. V lost 1 base, J lost 3 bases, and 9 bases lay in between. DNA for the CDR3: TGTGCCAGCAGCTTAGCCCCAGGGGACTATGGCTACACCTTC. Its protein product is CASSLAPGDYGYTF.

The chain uses TRBV2 and TRBJ2-5; tentative D call: TRBD1 (6 bases). The V gene's germline CDR1 is SNHLY and CDR2 FYNNEI. Deletions cut 6 bases from V and 4 bases from J, with 12 bases between. The CDR3 runs 13 residues. CDR3 DNA: TGTGCCAGCAGCCGAGGGGGTCCAGAGACCCAGTACTTC. This gives the protein CASSRGGPETQYF.

V and J are TRBV2 and TRBJ2-5; tentatively, D is TRBD1 (5 bases). There are 12 residues in the CDR3. Germline V gene lookup returns CDR1 SNHLY and CDR2 FYNNEI. V lost 6 bases to trimming and J lost 2 bases, with 7 bases between them. For the CDR3, the DNA is TGTGCCAGCAGGGGGCAGCAAGAGACCCAGTACTTC. Its translation: CASRGQQETQYF.

This chain connects TRBV5-1 to TRBJ2-3, with D possibly TRBD1 on 7 matching bases. CDR1 is SGHRS and CDR2 is YFSETQ in the germline V gene. The CDR3 is 15 amino acids. The V and J ends lost 4 bases and 6 bases respectively, with 18 bases between them. The CDR3 region has the DNA TGCGCCAGCAGCCTCAGACAGGGAGGATCGGATACGCAGTATTTT. It translates to CASSLRQGGSDTQYF.

The rearrangement joins TRBV19 to TRBJ1-5; D perhaps matches TRBD1 (6 bases). The V end lost 6 bases, the J end lost 5 bases, and 11 bases lay between the germline ends. Germline V CDR1 and CDR2: LNHDA, SQIVND (reference sequence). The CDR3 length is 13 residues. The CDR3 loop is CASSMDSHQPQHF. The CDR3 bases are TGTGCCAGTAGCATGGACAGCCATCAGCCCCAGCATTTT.

The sample holds one count of this clone. The chain has TRBV4-1 and TRBJ2-2; possibly TRBD2 for D (5 bases). This CDR3 has 13 amino acids. The germline V gene encodes CDR1 MGHRA and CDR2 YSYEKL. V lost 8 bases and J lost 4, with 11 bases in between. Here the CDR3 reads CASGMAGTGELFF. CDR3 DNA sequence: TGCGCCAGCGGTATGGCGGGCACCGGGGAGCTGTTTTTT.

CDR3 sequence: CASSLAGGREQYF. The CDR3 coding sequence is TGTGCCAGCAGCCTAGCGGGGGGGCGGGAGCAGTACTTC. V is TRBV3-1 (or the pseudogene TRBV3-2) and J is TRBJ2-7; 11 bases fit TRBD2. CDR1 is LGHDT, CDR2 YNNKEL, per germline (reference sequence). CDR3 size: 13 residues. The V segment lost 4 bases and the J segment 7 bases; nucleotides outside the gene matches: 3.